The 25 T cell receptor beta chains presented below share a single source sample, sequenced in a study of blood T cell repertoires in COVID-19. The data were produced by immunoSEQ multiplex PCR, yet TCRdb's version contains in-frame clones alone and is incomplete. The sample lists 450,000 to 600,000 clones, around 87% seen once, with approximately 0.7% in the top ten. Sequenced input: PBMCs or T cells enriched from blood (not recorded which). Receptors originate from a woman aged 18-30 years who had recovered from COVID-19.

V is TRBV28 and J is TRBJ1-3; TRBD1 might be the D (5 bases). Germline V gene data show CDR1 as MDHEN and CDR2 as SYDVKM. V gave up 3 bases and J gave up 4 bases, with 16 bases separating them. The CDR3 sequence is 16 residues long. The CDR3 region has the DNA TGTGCCAGCAGTTTCTTTGACAGTTCCGTAGGAAACACCATATATTTT. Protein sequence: CASSFFDSSVGNTIYF.

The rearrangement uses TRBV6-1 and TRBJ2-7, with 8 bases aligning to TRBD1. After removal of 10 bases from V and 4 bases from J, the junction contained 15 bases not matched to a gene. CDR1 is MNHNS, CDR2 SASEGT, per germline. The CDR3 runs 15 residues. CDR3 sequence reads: CATKLGQGVHYEQYF. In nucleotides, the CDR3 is TGTGCCACCAAACTAGGACAGGGAGTACATTACGAGCAGTACTTC.

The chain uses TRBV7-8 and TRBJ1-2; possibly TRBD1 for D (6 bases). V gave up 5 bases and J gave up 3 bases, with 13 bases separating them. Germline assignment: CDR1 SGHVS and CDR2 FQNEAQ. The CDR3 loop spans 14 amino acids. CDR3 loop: CASSTQGYDYGYTF. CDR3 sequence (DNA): TGTGCCAGCAGCACCCAGGGGTATGACTATGGCTACACCTTC. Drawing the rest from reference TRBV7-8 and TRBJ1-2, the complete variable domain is GAGVSQSPRYKVAKRGQDVALRCDPISGHVSLFWYQQALGQGPEFLTYFQNEAQLDKSGLPSDRFFAERPEGSVSTLKIQRTQQEDSAVYLCASSTQGYDYGYTFGSGTRLTVV.

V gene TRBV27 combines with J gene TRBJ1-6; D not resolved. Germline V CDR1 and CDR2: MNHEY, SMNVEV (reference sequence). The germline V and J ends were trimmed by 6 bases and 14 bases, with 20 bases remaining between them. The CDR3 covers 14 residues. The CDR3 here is CASSSPPYVETLHF. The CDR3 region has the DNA TGTGCCAGCAGCTCACCCCCCTATGTCGAAACCCTCCACTTT.

The CDR3 sequence: CASSLRDVGASYEQYF. The CDR3 bases are TGTGCCAGCAGCCTTCGAGACGTGGGGGCCTCCTACGAGCAGTACTTC. This chain links TRBV7-9 with TRBJ2-7; D possibly corresponds to TRBD1 (6 bases). The CDR3 is 16 amino acids. The germline CDR1 and CDR2 sequences are SEHNR and FQNEAQ (reference sequence). V gave up 5 bases and J gave up 0 bases, with 17 bases separating them.

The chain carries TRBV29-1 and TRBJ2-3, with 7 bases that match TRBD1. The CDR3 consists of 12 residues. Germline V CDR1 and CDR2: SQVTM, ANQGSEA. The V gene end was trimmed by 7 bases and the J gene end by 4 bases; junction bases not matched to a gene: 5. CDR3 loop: CSANQGADTQYF. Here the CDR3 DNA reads TGCAGCGCAAACCAGGGGGCAGATACGCAGTATTTT.

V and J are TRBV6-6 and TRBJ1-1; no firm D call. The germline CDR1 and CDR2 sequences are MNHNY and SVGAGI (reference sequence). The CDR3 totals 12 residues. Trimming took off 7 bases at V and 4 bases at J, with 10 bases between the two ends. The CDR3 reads CASIRSGTEAFF. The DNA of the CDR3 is TGTGCCAGCATCAGAAGTGGCACTGAAGCTTTCTTT.

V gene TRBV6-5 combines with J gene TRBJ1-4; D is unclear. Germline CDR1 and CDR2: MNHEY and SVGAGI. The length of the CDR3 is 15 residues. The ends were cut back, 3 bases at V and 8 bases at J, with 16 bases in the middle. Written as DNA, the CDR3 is TGTGCCAGCAGTTATGAGGGAGGGCGAATAGAAAAACTGTTTTTT. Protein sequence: CASSYEGGRIEKLFF.

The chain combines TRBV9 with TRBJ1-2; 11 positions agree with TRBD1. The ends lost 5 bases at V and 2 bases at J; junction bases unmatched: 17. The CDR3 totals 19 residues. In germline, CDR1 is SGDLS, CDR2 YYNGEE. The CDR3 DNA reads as TGTGCCAGCAGTCAACGAGGGGGTCCGGACAGGGGGCCGAACTATGGCTACACCTTC. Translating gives CASSQRGGPDRGPNYGYTF.

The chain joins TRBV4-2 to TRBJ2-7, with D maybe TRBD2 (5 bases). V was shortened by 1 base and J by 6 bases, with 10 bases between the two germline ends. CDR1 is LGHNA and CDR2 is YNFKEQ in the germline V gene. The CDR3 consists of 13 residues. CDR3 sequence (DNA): TGTGCCAGCAGCCAAGTGGACGGAGGCGAGCAGTACTTC. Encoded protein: CASSQVDGGEQYF.

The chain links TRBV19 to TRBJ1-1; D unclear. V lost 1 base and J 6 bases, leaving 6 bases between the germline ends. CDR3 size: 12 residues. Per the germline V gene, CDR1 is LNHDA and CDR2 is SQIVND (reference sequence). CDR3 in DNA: TGTGCCAGTAGTATAGCGCAGGCTGAAGCTTTCTTT. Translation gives CASSIAQAEAFF.

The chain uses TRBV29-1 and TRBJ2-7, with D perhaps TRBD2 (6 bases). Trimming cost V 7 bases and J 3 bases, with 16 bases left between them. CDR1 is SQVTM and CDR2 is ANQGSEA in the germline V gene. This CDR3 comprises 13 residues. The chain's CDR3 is CSAGGSVLYEQYF. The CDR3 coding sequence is TGCAGCGCCGGAGGGTCCGTACTCTACGAGCAGTACTTC.

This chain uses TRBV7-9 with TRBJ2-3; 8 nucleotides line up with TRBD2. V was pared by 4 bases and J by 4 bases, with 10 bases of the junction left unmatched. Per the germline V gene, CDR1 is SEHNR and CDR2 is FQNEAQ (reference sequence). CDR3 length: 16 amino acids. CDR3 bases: TGTGCCAGCAGCTCGACTTTTCGGGGGGGCCCAGATACGCAGTATTTT. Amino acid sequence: CASSSTFRGGPDTQYF.

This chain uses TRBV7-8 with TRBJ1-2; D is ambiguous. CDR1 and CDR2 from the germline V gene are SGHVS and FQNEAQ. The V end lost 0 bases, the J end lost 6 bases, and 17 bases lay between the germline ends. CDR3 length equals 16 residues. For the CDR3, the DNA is TGTGCCAGCAGCTTAGCTGTAGGAGGTCGAGCCGATGGCTACACCTTC. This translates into CASSLAVGGRADGYTF.

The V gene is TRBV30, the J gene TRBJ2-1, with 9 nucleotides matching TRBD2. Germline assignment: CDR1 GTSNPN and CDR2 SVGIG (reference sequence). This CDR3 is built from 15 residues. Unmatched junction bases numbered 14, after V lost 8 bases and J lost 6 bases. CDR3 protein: CARATGRGGLNEQFF. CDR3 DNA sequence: TGTGCCCGCGCCACGGGGCGGGGGGGCCTCAATGAGCAGTTCTTC.

CDR3 in DNA: TGTGCCAGCAGCCCTCGGACAGGCAAGATGGGGTACGAGCAGTACTTC. The encoded protein is CASSPRTGKMGYEQYF. The chain joins TRBV7-9 to TRBJ2-7; 7 nucleotides align to TRBD1. Germline V gene lookup returns CDR1 SEHNR and CDR2 FQNEAQ (reference sequence). The V gene end was trimmed by 5 bases and the J gene end by 4 bases; junction bases not matched to a gene: 14. The CDR3 has 16 residues.

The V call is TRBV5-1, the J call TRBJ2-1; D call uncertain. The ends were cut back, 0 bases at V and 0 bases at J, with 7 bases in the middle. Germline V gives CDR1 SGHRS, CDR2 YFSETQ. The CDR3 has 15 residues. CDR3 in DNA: TGCGCCAGCAGCTTGGACACCTTCTCCTACAATGAGCAGTTCTTC. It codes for CASSLDTFSYNEQFF.

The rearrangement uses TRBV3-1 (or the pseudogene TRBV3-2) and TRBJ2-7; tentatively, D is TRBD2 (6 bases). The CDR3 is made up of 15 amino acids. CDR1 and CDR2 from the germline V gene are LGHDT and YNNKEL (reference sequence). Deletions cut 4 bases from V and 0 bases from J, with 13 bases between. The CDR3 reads CASSRGLSSSYEQYF. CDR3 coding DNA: TGTGCCAGCAGCCGGGGACTCTCGAGCTCCTACGAGCAGTACTTC.

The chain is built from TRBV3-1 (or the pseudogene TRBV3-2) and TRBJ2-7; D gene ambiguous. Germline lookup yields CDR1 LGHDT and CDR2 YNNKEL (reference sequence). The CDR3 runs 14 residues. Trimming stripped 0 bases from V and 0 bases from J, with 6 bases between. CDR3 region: CASSQELGSYEQYF. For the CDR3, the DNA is TGTGCCAGCAGCCAAGAGCTAGGCTCCTACGAGCAGTACTTC.

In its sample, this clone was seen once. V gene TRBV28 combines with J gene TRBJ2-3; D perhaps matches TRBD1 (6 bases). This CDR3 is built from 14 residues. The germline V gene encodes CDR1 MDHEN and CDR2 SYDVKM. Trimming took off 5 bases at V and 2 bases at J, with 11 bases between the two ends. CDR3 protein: CASSRNRVTDTQYF. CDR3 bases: TGTGCCAGCAGTAGGAACAGGGTCACAGATACGCAGTATTTT.

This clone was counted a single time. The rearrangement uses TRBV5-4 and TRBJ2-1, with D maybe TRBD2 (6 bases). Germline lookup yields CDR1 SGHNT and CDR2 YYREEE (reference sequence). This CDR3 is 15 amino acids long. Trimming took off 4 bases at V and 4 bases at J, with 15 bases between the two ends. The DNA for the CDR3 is TGTGCCAGCAGCCCCGGGGGTGCGCCTTACAATGAGCAGTTCTTC. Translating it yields CASSPGGAPYNEQFF.

The CDR3 loop reads CASSPRGGKTEAFF. CDR3 bases: TGTGCCAGCAGTCCTCGCGGAGGGAAAACTGAAGCTTTCTTT. V usage is TRBV28 and J usage is TRBJ1-1, with D unresolved. The CDR3 totals 14 residues. V lost 5 bases and J lost 5, with 15 bases in between. Germline V gene lookup returns CDR1 MDHEN and CDR2 SYDVKM.

CDR3 coding DNA: TGTGCCAGCAGTGAACCCCCTAGCGGGGGGGCCGGTACAAGTGAGACCCAGTACTTC. Residues: CASSEPPSGGAGTSETQYF. This chain links TRBV2 with TRBJ2-5, with TRBD2 matching 12 bases. The CDR3 has 19 residues. V was pared by 2 bases and J by 5 bases, with 15 bases of the junction left unmatched. In germline, CDR1 is SNHLY, CDR2 FYNNEI.

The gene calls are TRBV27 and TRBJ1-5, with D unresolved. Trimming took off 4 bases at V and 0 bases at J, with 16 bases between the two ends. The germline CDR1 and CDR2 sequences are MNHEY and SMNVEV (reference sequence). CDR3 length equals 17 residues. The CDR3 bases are TGTGCCAGCAGTTCGGGGAAGTGGCAGACTAGCAATCAGCCCCAGCATTTT. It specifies CASSSGKWQTSNQPQHF.

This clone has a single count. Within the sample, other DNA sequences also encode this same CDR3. The CDR3 DNA reads as TGTGCCAGCAGTCTAGGGGGCAATGAGCAGTTCTTC. Its translation is CASSLGGNEQFF. The V and J genes are TRBV27 and TRBJ2-1; D is possibly TRBD1 (6 bases). The CDR3 contains 12 residues. The V gene's germline CDR1 is MNHEY and CDR2 SMNVEV (reference sequence). V was trimmed by 5 bases and J by 6 bases, leaving 8 bases between them.